This T cell receptor (beta chain) comes out of a study of cytomegalovirus exposure and HLA in healthy donors. This CDR3 has 13 residues. Looked up from germline, CDR1 is KGHSY and CDR2 is FQNENV. V shed 2 bases and J shed 8 bases, with 9 bases lying between them. Amplification used 60 Vbeta primers and 13 Jbeta primers. Clones were sequenced by immunoSEQ multiplex PCR, and TCRdb holds only the in-frame ones, with some missing. The sample contains some 90,000 clones, 70% to 80% of which appear only once. The source is a woman aged 45-59 years in good health and CMV-seropositive. Sequenced material: PBMCs. The gene calls are TRBV16 and TRBJ1-4; D remains unclear. The CDR3 DNA sequence: TGTGCCAGCAGCCAAACGTGGAGGGAAAAACTGTTTTTT. Its translation: CASSQTWREKLFF. Variable domain in full (rest from reference TRBV16 and TRBJ1-4): GEEVAQTPKHLVRGEGQKAKLYCAPIKGHSYVFWYQQVLKNEFKFLISFQNENVFDETGMPKERFSAKCLPNSPCSLEIQATKLEDSAVYFCASSQTWREKLFFGSGTQLSVL.